The present T cell receptor beta chain was sequenced within a study of blood T cells in healthy people across ages. As regards this clonotype: The CDR3 ends on some other residue instead of the conserved phenylalanine or tryptophan, so this is likely a read error.

The study recruited healthy Caucasian donors from Russia who were aged about 6 to 100. Each sample yielded at least 6 million isolated PBMCs. Germline values: CDR1 SGHRS, CDR2 YFSETQ. This CDR3 is built from 14 residues. PCR was performed a second time for 7 to 11 cycles using a sample-barcoded 5' primer and a J-beta primer mix. TCRdb passed the 5' RACE reads through MiXCR, listing each CDR3 protein once. The data show 750,000 to 1,000,000 distinct CDR3 sequences, 29% seen once. These data also formed part of another study, on T cells of mothers and their children. From that report: RNA that had been extracted went wholly into cDNA synthesis, at roughly 1.5 ug per 15 ul. Nobody spotted any persistent microchimeric T cell clones.

Sequenced material: blood. The sequence was collected from a middle-aged woman in good health. The chain employs TRBV5-1 and TRBJ2-1, with D maybe TRBD2 (5 bases). The J call is doubtful: the DNA matches TRBJ2-7 better. The CDR3 sequence is CASSSGGSYNEQYC. The DNA for the CDR3 is TGCGCCAGCAGCTCCGGCGGGTCCTACAATGAGCAGTACTGC.